The text below deals with one TCR beta chain. Its antigen is not identified. This record belongs to a study of response to subunit inactivated influenza vaccine. Study-level findings and limits: The authors proposed limited new T cell recruitment per seasonal influenza vaccination.

V shed 4 bases, J shed 0 bases, and the junction held 7 bases outside the gene matches. Per the germline V gene, CDR1 is SGHRS and CDR2 is YFSETQ. CDR3 size: 16 residues. TCRdb used MiXCR to reprocess the RT-PCR reads, holding one entry per CDR3 protein. This table has 500,000 to 550,000 distinct CDR3 sequences, about 8% appearing once. The sequenced sample was PBMCs from blood, obtained about 23 months after vaccination. This receptor was taken from a man aged 45 to 70 who received an inactivated influenza vaccine. The rearrangement uses TRBV5-1 and TRBJ2-3; 8 bases map to TRBD1. CDR3 loop: CASSQGTGLSTDTQYF. For the CDR3, the DNA is TGCGCCAGCAGCCAAGGGACAGGCCTTAGCACAGATACGCAGTATTTT.